This T cell receptor (beta chain) was sequenced for a study of beta chain features in type 1 diabetes. Points from the study as a whole: Among all four CD4+ subsets, Type 1 diabetes patients had TCRB CDR3s that were moderately but significantly shorter.

There was one heparinised blood draw per donor, averaging approximately 120 mL. Details on this clone: Antigen specificity is unknown.

The CDR3 consists of 13 residues. V was trimmed by 2 bases and J by 6 bases, leaving 11 bases between them. Germline-derived CDR1 and CDR2 are SEHNR and FQNEAQ (reference sequence). Since all of the isolated RNA was reverse transcribed, expressed TCRB transcripts were what got sequenced. Assay: immunoSEQ multiplex PCR; the TCRdb copy retains only in-frame clones and omits some. The table shows some 130,000 clones, with 9% occurring only once. This chain joins TRBV7-9 and TRBJ2-7, with unresolved D. The sequenced sample was central memory CD4+ T cells from blood. This clonotype was obtained from a man aged 30 to 45 with type 1 diabetes. Written as DNA, the CDR3 is TGTGCCAGCAGCTTACCGACTCCTCCCGAGCAGTACTTC. Protein product: CASSLPTPPEQYF. The full variable domain, its missing parts supplied by reference TRBV7-9 and TRBJ2-7, is DTGVSQNPRHKITKRGQNVTFRCDPISEHNRLYWYRQTLGQGPEFLTYFQNEAQLEKSRLLSDRFSAERPKGSFSTLEIQRTEQGDSAMYLCASSLPTPPEQYFGPGTRLTVT.